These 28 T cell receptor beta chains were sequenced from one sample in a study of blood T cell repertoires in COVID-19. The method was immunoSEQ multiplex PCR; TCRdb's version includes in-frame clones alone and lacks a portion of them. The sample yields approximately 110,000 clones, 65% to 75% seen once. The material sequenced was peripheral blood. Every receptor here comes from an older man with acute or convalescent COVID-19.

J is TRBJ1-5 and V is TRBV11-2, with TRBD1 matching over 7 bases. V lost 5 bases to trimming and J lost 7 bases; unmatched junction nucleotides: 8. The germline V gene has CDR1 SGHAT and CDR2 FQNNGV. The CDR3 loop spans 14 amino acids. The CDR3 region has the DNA TGTGCCAGCAGCCCGACAGGGCAAGAACAGCCCCAGCATTTT. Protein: CASSPTGQEQPQHF.

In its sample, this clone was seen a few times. This CDR3 is CASSPSGRTYEQYF. Here the CDR3 DNA reads TGTGCCAGCAGCCCTAGCGGGAGGACCTACGAGCAGTACTTC. The chain couples TRBV7-2 to TRBJ2-7; 11 nucleotides align to TRBD2. Germline V gives CDR1 SGHTA, CDR2 FQGNSA. Germline trimming cut 5 bases from V and 2 bases from J; bases unmatched to any gene: 2. CDR3 length: 14 amino acids.

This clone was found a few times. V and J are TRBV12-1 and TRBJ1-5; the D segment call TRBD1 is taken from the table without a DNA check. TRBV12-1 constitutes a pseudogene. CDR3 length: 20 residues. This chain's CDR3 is CASSFVVCIGQRIVYQPQHF. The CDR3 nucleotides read TGTGCCAGCAGCTTTGTAGTTTGTATCGGACAGCGTATTGTTTATCAGCCCCAGCATTTT.

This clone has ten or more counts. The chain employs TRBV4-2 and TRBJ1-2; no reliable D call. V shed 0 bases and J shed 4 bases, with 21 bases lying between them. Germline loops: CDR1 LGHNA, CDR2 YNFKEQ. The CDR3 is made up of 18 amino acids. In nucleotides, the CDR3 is TGTGCCAGCAGCCAAGATCCGATCCCCCTCAGTGAGGGCTATGGCTACACCTTC. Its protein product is CASSQDPIPLSEGYGYTF.

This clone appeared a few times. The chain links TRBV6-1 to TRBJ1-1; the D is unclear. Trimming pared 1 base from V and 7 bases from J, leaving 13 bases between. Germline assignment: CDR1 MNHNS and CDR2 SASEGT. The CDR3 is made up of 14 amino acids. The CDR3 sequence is CASSEVVSAVEAFF. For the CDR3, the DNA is TGTGCCAGCAGTGAAGTCGTTAGCGCTGTTGAAGCTTTCTTT.

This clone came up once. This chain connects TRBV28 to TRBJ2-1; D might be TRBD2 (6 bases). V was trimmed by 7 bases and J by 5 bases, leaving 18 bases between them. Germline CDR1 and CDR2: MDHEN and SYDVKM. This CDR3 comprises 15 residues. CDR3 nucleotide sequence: TGTGCCAGCACCCTCTGGGGGGTGGGTAACAATGAGCAGTTCTTC. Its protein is CASTLWGVGNNEQFF. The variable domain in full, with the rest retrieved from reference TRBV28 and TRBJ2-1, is DVKVTQSSRYLVKRTGEKVFLECVQDMDHENMFWYRQDPGLGLRLIYFSYDVKMKEKGDIPEGYSVSREKKERFSLILESASTNQTSMYLCASTLWGVGNNEQFFGPGTRLTVL.

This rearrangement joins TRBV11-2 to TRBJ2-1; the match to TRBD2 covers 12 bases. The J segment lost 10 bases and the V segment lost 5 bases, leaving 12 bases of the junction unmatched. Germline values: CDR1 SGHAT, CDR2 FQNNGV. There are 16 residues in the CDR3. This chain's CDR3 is CASSLIGLAGLGEQFF. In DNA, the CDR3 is TGTGCCAGCAGCCTCATCGGACTAGCGGGATTGGGGGAGCAGTTCTTC. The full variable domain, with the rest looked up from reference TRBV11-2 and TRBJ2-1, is EAGVAQSPRYKIIEKRQSVAFWCNPISGHATLYWYQQILGQGPKLLIQFQNNGVVDDSQLPKDRFSAERLKGVDSTLKIQPAKLEDSAVYLCASSLIGLAGLGEQFFGPGTRLTVL.

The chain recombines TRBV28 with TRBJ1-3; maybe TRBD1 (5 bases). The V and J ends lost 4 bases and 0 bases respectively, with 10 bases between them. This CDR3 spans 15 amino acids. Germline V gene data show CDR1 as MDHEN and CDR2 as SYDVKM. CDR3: CASSSPTVSGNTIYF. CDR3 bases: TGTGCCAGCAGTTCCCCGACAGTCTCTGGAAACACCATATATTTT.

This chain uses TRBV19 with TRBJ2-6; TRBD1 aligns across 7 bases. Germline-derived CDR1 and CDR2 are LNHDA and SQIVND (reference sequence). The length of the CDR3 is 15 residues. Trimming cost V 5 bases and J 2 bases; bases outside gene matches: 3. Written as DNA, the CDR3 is TGTGCCAGTAGTTCAACAGGGGCTGGGGCCAACGTCCTGACTTTC. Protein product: CASSSTGAGANVLTF.

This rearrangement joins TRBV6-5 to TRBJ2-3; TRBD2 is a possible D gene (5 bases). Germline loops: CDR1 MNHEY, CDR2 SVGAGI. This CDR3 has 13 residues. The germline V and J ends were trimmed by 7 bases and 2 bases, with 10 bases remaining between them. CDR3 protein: CASMRENTDTQYF. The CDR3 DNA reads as TGTGCCAGCATGAGGGAGAACACAGATACGCAGTATTTT.

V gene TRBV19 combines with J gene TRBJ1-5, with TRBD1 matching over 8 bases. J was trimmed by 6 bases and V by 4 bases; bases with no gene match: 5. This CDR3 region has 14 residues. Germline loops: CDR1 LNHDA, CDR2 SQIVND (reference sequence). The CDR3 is CASSTGQGTQPQHF. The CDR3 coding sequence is TGTGCCAGTAGTACCGGACAGGGAACTCAGCCCCAGCATTTT.

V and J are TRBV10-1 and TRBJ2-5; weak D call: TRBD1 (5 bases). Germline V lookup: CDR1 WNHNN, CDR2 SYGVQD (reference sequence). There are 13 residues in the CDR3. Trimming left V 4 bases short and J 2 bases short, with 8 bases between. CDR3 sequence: CASSGTPQETQYF. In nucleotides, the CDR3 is TGCGCCAGCAGTGGGACACCACAAGAGACCCAGTACTTC.

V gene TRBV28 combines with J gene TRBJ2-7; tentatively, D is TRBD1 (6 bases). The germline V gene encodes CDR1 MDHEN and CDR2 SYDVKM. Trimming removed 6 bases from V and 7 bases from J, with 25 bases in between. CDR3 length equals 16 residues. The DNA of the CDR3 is TGTGCCAGCAGGTTGGTCCGCAGCTCGCCAGGGGAAGAGCAGTACTTC. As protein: CASRLVRSSPGEEQYF.

CDR3 DNA sequence: TGTGCCAGCAGCCCAGGTGACAGGGGCCAAGAGACCCAGTACTTC. Its protein product is CASSPGDRGQETQYF. The rearrangement links TRBV7-3 to TRBJ2-5; 8 nucleotides match TRBD1. V lost 5 bases to trimming and J lost 1 base; unmatched junction nucleotides: 6. Germline CDR1 SGHTA, CDR2 FQGTGA. The CDR3 length is 15 residues.

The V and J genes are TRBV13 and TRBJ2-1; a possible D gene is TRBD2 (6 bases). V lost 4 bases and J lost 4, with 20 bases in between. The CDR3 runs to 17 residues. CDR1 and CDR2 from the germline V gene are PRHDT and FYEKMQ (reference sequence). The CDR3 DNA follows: TGTGCCAGCAGCTCTGACTCGGACCCACGGGAGTACAATGAGCAGTTCTTC. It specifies CASSSDSDPREYNEQFF.

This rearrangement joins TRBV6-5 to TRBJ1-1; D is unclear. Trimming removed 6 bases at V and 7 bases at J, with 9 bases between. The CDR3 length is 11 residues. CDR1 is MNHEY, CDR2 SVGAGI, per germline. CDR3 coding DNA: TGTGCCAGCAGACCGACGGGTGAAGCTTTCTTT. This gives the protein CASRPTGEAFF.

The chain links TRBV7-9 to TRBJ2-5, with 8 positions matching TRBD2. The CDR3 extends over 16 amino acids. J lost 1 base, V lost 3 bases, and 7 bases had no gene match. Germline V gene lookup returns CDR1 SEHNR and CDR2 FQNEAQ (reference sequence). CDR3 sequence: CASSFSTGGPQETQYF. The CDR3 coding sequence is TGTGCCAGCAGCTTTTCGACGGGAGGGCCCCAAGAGACCCAGTACTTC.

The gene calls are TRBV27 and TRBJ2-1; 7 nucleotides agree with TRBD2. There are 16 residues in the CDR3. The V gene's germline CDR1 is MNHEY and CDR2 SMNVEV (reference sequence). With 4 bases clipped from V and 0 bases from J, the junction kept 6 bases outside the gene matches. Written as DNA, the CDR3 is TGTGCCAGCAGTTACGGTAGCGGGTCCTCCTACAATGAGCAGTTCTTC. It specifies CASSYGSGSSYNEQFF.

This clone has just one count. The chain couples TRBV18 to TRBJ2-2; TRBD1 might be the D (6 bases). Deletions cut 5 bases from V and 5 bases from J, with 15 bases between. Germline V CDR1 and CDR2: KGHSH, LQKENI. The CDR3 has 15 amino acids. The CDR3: CASSVQGQPTGELFF. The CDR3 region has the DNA TGTGCCAGCTCAGTCCAGGGGCAGCCGACCGGGGAGCTGTTTTTT.

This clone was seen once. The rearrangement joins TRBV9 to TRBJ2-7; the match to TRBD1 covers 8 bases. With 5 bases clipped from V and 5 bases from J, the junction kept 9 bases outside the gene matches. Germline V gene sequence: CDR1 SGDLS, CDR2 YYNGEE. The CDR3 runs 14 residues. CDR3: CASSGRTGRNEQYF. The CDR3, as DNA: TGTGCCAGCAGTGGGAGGACAGGGAGGAACGAGCAGTACTTC.

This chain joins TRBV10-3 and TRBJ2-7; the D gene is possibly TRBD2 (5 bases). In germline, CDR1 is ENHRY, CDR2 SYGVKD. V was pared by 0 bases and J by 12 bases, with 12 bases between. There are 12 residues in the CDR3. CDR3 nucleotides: TGTGCCATCAGTGAGTCCGGGGTACACGGGTACTTC. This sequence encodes CAISESGVHGYF.

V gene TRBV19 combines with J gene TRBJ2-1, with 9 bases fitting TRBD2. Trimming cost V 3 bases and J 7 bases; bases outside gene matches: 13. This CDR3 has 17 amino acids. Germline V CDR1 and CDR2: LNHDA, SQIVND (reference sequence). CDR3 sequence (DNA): TGTGCCAGTAGTATGAGAGGGCTAGCGGGAACGTTGAATGAGCAGTTCTTC. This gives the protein CASSMRGLAGTLNEQFF. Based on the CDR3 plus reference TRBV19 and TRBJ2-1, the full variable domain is DGGITQSPKYLFRKEGQNVTLSCEQNLNHDAMYWYRQDPGQGLRLIYYSQIVNDFQKGDIAEGYSVSREKKESFPLTVTSAQKNPTAFYLCASSMRGLAGTLNEQFFGPGTRLTVL.

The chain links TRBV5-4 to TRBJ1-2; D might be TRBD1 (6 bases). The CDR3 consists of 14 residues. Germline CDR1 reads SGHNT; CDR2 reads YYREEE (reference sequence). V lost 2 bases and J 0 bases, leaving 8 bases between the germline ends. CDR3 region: CASSFRTANYGYTF. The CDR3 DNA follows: TGTGCCAGCAGCTTCCGGACAGCTAACTATGGCTACACCTTC.

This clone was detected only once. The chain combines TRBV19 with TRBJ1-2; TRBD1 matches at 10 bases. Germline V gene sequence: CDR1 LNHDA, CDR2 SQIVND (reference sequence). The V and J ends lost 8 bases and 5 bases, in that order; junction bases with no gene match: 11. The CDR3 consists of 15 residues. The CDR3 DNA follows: TGTGCCAGTGCGCCTTCGGGACAGGGGAGATATGGCTACACCTTC. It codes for CASAPSGQGRYGYTF.

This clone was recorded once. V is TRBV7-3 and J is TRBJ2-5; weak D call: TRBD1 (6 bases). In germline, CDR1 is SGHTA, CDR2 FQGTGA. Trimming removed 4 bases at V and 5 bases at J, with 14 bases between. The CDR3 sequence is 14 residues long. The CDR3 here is CASSSGAGGETQYF. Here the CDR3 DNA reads TGTGCCAGCAGCTCAGGGGCAGGAGGCGAGACCCAGTACTTC.

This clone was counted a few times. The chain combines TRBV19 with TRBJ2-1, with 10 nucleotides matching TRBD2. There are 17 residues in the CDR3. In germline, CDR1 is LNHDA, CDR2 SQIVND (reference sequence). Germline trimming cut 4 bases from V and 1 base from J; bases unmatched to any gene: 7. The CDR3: CASSTESGRGSYNEQFF. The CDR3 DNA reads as TGTGCCAGTAGTACCGAAAGCGGGAGGGGATCCTACAATGAGCAGTTCTTC.

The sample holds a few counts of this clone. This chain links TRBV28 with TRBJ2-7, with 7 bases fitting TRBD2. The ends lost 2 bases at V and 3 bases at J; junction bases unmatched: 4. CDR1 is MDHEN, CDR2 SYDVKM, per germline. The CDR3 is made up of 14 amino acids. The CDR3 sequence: CASSLIGEGYEQYF. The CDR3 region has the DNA TGTGCCAGCAGTTTAATAGGGGAGGGCTACGAGCAGTACTTC.

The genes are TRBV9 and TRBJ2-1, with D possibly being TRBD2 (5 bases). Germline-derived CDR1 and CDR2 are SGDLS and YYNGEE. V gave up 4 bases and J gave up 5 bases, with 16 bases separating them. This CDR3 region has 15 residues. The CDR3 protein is CASSPRGFANNEQFF. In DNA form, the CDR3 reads TGTGCCAGCAGCCCCCGCGGGTTTGCCAACAATGAGCAGTTCTTC.